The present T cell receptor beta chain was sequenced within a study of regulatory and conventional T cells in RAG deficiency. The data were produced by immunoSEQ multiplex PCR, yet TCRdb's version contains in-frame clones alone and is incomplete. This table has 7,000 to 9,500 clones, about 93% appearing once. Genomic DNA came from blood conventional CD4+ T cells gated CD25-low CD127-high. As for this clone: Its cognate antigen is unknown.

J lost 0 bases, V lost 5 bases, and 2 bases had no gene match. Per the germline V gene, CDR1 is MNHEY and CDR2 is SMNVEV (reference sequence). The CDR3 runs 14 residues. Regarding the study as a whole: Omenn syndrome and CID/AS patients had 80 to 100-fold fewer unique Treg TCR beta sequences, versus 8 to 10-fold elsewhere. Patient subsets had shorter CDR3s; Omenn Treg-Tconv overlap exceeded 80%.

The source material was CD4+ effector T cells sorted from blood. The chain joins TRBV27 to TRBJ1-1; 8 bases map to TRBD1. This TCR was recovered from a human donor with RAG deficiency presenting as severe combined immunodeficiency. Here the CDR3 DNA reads TGTGCCAGCAGTAGGACAGGGCTGAACACTGAAGCTTTCTTT. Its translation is CASSRTGLNTEAFF.